One sample yielded the 2 T cell receptor beta chains listed below, sequenced in a study of blood T cell repertoires in COVID-19. TCRdb keeps only in-frame clones here, not all; method: immunoSEQ multiplex PCR. Of approximately 310,000 clones in the sample, around 87% were seen once. The sequenced material came from peripheral blood. These receptors were taken from a man aged 45-65 years with active or convalescent COVID-19.

The chain links TRBV7-6 to TRBJ2-5; D possibly corresponds to TRBD2 (5 bases). The CDR3 sequence is 13 residues long. The ends were cut back, 5 bases at V and 7 bases at J, with 14 bases in the middle. Per germline, CDR1 SGHVS and CDR2 FNYEAQ. As DNA, the CDR3 is TGTGCCAGCAGCCCGCGAAGAGGAGGGACCCAGTACTTC. It translates to CASSPRRGGTQYF.

J is TRBJ1-6 and V is TRBV19; no reliable D call. Germline CDR1 reads LNHDA; CDR2 reads SQIVND (reference sequence). Trimming left V 0 bases short and J 4 bases short, with 13 bases between. This CDR3 has 17 residues. CDR3 sequence reads: CASSIDLRTPYNSPLHF. The CDR3 DNA sequence: TGTGCCAGTAGTATAGATCTGAGGACTCCTTATAATTCACCCCTCCACTTT.